One T cell receptor beta chain is described in this entry. The sample is drawn from a study of T cells in Graves' hyperthyroidism and ophthalmopathy. Study as a whole: Specimen type is peripheral blood, collected at initial diagnosis prior to any treatment.

V trimming: 6 bases; J trimming: 1 base; junction bases outside the gene matches: 6. CDR1 and CDR2 from the germline V gene are DFQATT and SNEGSKA (reference sequence). The CDR3 loop spans 17 amino acids. TCR beta CDR3 sequences were amplified from RNA transcripts. A set of HTBI primers served as the primers for a first-round RT-PCR of the TCR CDR3. TCRdb passed the multiplex PCR reads through MiXCR, listing each CDR3 protein once. Altogether 300,000 or so distinct CDR3 sequences are present, around a sixth being singletons, with the ten largest covering around 35%. Newly diagnosed hyperthyroidism patients aged 18 to 65 years had disease lasting under 2 months. Diagnoses were made from clinical symptoms, serum measures (thyroxine and TRAb), thyroid ultrasound and orbital computed tomography.

The specimen was blood. The chain is built from TRBV20-1 and TRBJ2-1, with 16 bases identical to TRBD2. The receptor was derived from a man in his thirties or forties with Graves' hyperthyroidism. The CDR3 reads CSAPGLAGGRSYNEQFF. The DNA of the CDR3 is TGCAGTGCCCCGGGACTAGCGGGAGGGCGGTCCTACAATGAGCAGTTCTTC.